This record covers a single T cell receptor beta chain. This sample was taken from a study of T cell responses to AZD1222 COVID-19 vaccine. V was pared by 5 bases and J by 4 bases, with 9 bases between. CDR3 length equals 14 residues. Germline V lookup: CDR1 LNHDA, CDR2 SQIVND (reference sequence). Produced via immunoSEQ multiplex PCR; TCRdb's table is partial and in-frame only. The sample consists of about 80,000 clones, 70% to 90% of them appearing once. Here the sequenced sample was peripheral blood, taken 28 days after the second AZD1222 dose. The receptor was derived from an adult who received the AZD1222 COVID-19 vaccine. V is TRBV19 and J is TRBJ1-6, with D possibly being TRBD1 (6 bases). The CDR3 DNA reads TGTGCCAGTAGTCAAGGGGGTTATAATTCACCCCTCCACTTT. It specifies CASSQGGYNSPLHF.